These 21 T cell receptor beta chains were sequenced from one sample in a study of blood T cell repertoires in COVID-19. Repertoires were generated with immunoSEQ multiplex PCR, while TCRdb's copy carries only in-frame clones and drops some. The sample contains roughly 130,000 clones, around 85% of which appear only once. The sequenced material came from peripheral blood. The receptors were gathered from a woman aged 45-59 years with acute or convalescent COVID-19.

The rearrangement links TRBV19 to TRBJ1-1; D might be TRBD1 (5 bases). The germline CDR1 and CDR2 sequences are LNHDA and SQIVND (reference sequence). V was pared by 4 bases and J by 4 bases, with 10 bases between. The CDR3 totals 13 residues. The CDR3 here is CASSKDTGTEAFF. For the CDR3, the DNA is TGTGCCAGTAGTAAAGACACAGGCACTGAAGCTTTCTTT.

The CDR3 here is CASSITSSWENEQFF. The CDR3 bases are TGCGCCAGCAGCATAACTAGCTCGTGGGAGAATGAGCAGTTCTTC. This chain uses TRBV5-1 with TRBJ2-1; tentatively, D is TRBD2 (6 bases). V was cut by 4 bases and J by 7 bases, with 18 bases left in between. The CDR3 length is 15 residues. Germline V gene lookup returns CDR1 SGHRS and CDR2 YFSETQ.

The genes are TRBV15 and TRBJ1-4; D is unresolved. The CDR3 is made up of 18 amino acids. The germline gives CDR1 LNHNV, CDR2 YYDKDF (reference sequence). Trimming stripped 1 base from V and 2 bases from J, with 17 bases between. Written as DNA, the CDR3 is TGTGCCACCAGCAGAGGTGGGAGTCGGGTAGCCACTAATGAAAAACTGTTTTTT. Residues: CATSRGGSRVATNEKLFF. Full variable domain (missing parts from reference TRBV15 and TRBJ1-4): DAMVIQNPRYQVTQFGKPVTLSCSQTLNHNVMYWYQQKSSQAPKLLFHYYDKDFNNEADTPDNFQSRRPNTSFCFLDIRSPGLGDTAMYLCATSRGGSRVATNEKLFFGSGTQLSVL.

This clone appeared a single time. This chain links TRBV3-1 (or the pseudogene TRBV3-2) with TRBJ1-1; no definite D call. Trimming cost V 3 bases and J 4 bases, with 6 bases left between them. The germline gives CDR1 LGHDT, CDR2 YNNKEL (reference sequence). The CDR3 contains 12 residues. The CDR3 here is CASSHPSTEAFF. CDR3 coding DNA: TGTGCCAGCAGCCACCCTAGCACTGAAGCTTTCTTT.

The chain uses TRBV7-3 and TRBJ2-1, with a weak D call TRBD2 (6 bases). This CDR3 spans 14 amino acids. Per the germline V gene, CDR1 is SGHTA and CDR2 is FQGTGA. Trimming took 4 bases from V and 6 from J, leaving 13 bases between them. CDR3 sequence reads: CASSSPGAGNEQFF. In DNA form, the CDR3 reads TGTGCCAGCAGCTCACCGGGAGCAGGCAATGAGCAGTTCTTC.

This sequence joins TRBV9 and TRBJ1-1; 8 nucleotides agree with TRBD1. The CDR3 consists of 15 residues. V trimming: 0 bases; J trimming: 4 bases; junction bases outside the gene matches: 5. Germline CDR1 SGDLS, CDR2 YYNGEE. CDR3 nucleotide sequence: TGTGCCAGCAGCGTAGGGACAGGGAGTGGCACTGAAGCTTTCTTT. Its protein product is CASSVGTGSGTEAFF.

The rearrangement links TRBV6-5 to TRBJ1-2; maybe TRBD1 (6 bases). V was cut by 5 bases and J by 0 bases, with 13 bases left in between. Germline V lookup: CDR1 MNHEY, CDR2 SVGAGI. The length of the CDR3 is 15 residues. The CDR3 nucleotides read TGTGCCAGCAGTAGAGGGGGGGTCGCTAACTATGGCTACACCTTC. It codes for CASSRGGVANYGYTF.

CDR3 DNA sequence: TGTGCCAGCAGCGGGGACAGGGTGGAAAGGGGGTGGGGTTCTGGAAACACCATATATTTT. This gives the protein CASSGDRVERGWGSGNTIYF. This sequence joins TRBV11-3 and TRBJ1-3; TRBD1 aligns across 9 bases. Looked up from germline, CDR1 is SGHNT and CDR2 is YENEEA. The trim removed 5 bases at V and 1 base at J, leaving 18 bases unmatched. The CDR3 runs 20 residues.

This clone appeared a single time. The V call is TRBV30, the J call TRBJ1-2; D might be TRBD1 (6 bases). This CDR3 has 14 residues. Germline-derived CDR1 and CDR2 are GTSNPN and SVGIG (reference sequence). The V gene lost 5 bases and the J gene lost 13 bases, with 26 bases spanning the gap. The CDR3 DNA reads TGTGCCTGGGCGGACAGACTATCTTTATGGCTAGTCACCTTC. Translating it yields CAWADRLSLWLVTF. Looking up the rest from reference TRBV30 and TRBJ1-2 gives the full variable domain: SQTIHQWPATLVQPVGSPLSLECTVEGTSNPNLYWYRQAAGRGLQLLFYSVGIGQISSEVPQNLSASRPQDRQFILSSKKLLLSDSGFYLCAWADRLSLWLVTFGSGTRLTVV.

This sequence joins TRBV19 and TRBJ2-7; 12 bases are shared with TRBD2. Trimming at V came to 6 bases and at J to 2 bases, leaving 5 bases not matched to a gene. CDR1 and CDR2 (germline): LNHDA, SQIVND (reference sequence). The CDR3 has 15 residues. Here the CDR3 DNA reads TGTGCCAGTAGCCGCCCTAGCGGGGGGGCCTACGAGCAGTACTTC. Its translation: CASSRPSGGAYEQYF. Using reference TRBV19 and TRBJ2-7 for the parts outside the CDR3, the full variable domain is DGGITQSPKYLFRKEGQNVTLSCEQNLNHDAMYWYRQDPGQGLRLIYYSQIVNDFQKGDIAEGYSVSREKKESFPLTVTSAQKNPTAFYLCASSRPSGGAYEQYFGPGTRLTVT.

This clone was counted a few times. The junction shows a germline mismatch at one end, possibly a read error. J is TRBJ2-2 and V is TRBV7-9; 9 bases are shared with TRBD1. CDR3 size: 14 residues. Germline-derived CDR1 and CDR2 are SEHNR and FQNEAQ (reference sequence). CDR3 loop: CASSLDTLGQGKLF. The CDR3 region has the DNA TGTGCCAGCAGCTTAGATACGTTGGGACAGGGAAAACTTTTT.

This chain connects TRBV7-8 to TRBJ2-1, with D maybe TRBD1 (6 bases). This CDR3 is 18 amino acids long. Germline CDR1 is SGHVS and CDR2 is FQNEAQ. The V and J ends lost 5 bases and 1 base respectively, with 21 bases between them. CDR3: CASSTPTRGLISYNEQFF. The DNA of the CDR3 is TGTGCCAGCAGCACACCCACCAGGGGCCTCATATCCTACAATGAGCAGTTCTTC. The complete variable domain, with remaining parts taken from reference TRBV7-8 and TRBJ2-1, reads GAGVSQSPRYKVAKRGQDVALRCDPISGHVSLFWYQQALGQGPEFLTYFQNEAQLDKSGLPSDRFFAERPEGSVSTLKIQRTQQEDSAVYLCASSTPTRGLISYNEQFFGPGTRLTVL.

This chain connects TRBV10-3 to TRBJ2-1; D might be TRBD1 (6 bases). V gave up 9 bases and J gave up 6 bases, with 9 bases separating them. The CDR3 is 11 residues long. CDR1 and CDR2 from the germline V gene are ENHRY and SYGVKD. CDR3 sequence reads: CAIQGTNEQFF. The CDR3 nucleotides read TGTGCCATACAGGGAACCAATGAGCAGTTCTTC.

The chain couples TRBV27 to TRBJ2-7; 12 positions match TRBD2. CDR3 length equals 14 residues. Germline V lookup: CDR1 MNHEY, CDR2 SMNVEV (reference sequence). J lost 2 bases, V lost 6 bases, and 2 bases had no gene match. CDR3 protein: CASSRTSGAYEQYF. In nucleotides, the CDR3 is TGTGCCAGCAGCCGGACTAGCGGGGCCTACGAGCAGTACTTC.

The genes are TRBV5-1 and TRBJ2-7; a weak D match, TRBD1 (6 bases). This CDR3 comprises 13 residues. The V end lost 2 bases, the J end lost 3 bases, and 9 bases lay between the germline ends. CDR1 and CDR2 (germline): SGHRS, YFSETQ. As DNA, the CDR3 is TGCGCCAGCAGCTTAGGGACAAACTACGAGCAGTACTTC. Translated: CASSLGTNYEQYF.

Note on this clone: Other nucleotide sequences from this sample produce the same CDR3. The V and J genes are TRBV9 and TRBJ2-3; D possibly corresponds to TRBD1 (6 bases). The CDR3 covers 14 residues. Trimming shortened V by 2 bases and J by 2 bases, and 9 bases separated the two germline ends. Germline CDR1 reads SGDLS; CDR2 reads YYNGEE. CDR3 coding DNA: TGTGCCAGCAGCGTGGGACAAGCCACAGATACGCAGTATTTT. This gives the protein CASSVGQATDTQYF.

This clone came up once. The rearrangement uses TRBV19 and TRBJ1-5; TRBD1 is a possible D gene (5 bases). The CDR3 covers 13 residues. Germline CDR1 reads LNHDA; CDR2 reads SQIVND (reference sequence). The V and J ends lost 3 bases and 6 bases respectively, with 9 bases between them. This CDR3 is CASSMGPGQPQHF. DNA of the CDR3: TGTGCCAGTAGTATGGGGCCGGGTCAGCCCCAGCATTTT.

This sequence joins TRBV19 and TRBJ2-1, with 7 bases fitting TRBD2. This CDR3 contains 16 residues. Trimming at V came to 4 bases and at J to 8 bases, leaving 14 bases not matched to a gene. Germline CDR1 is LNHDA and CDR2 is SQIVND (reference sequence). CDR3: CASSTPRIGGGDEQFF. The CDR3 region has the DNA TGTGCCAGTAGTACCCCCCGGATTGGCGGGGGAGATGAGCAGTTCTTC. Full variable domain (outside the CDR3, taken from reference TRBV19 and TRBJ2-1): DGGITQSPKYLFRKEGQNVTLSCEQNLNHDAMYWYRQDPGQGLRLIYYSQIVNDFQKGDIAEGYSVSREKKESFPLTVTSAQKNPTAFYLCASSTPRIGGGDEQFFGPGTRLTVL.

J is TRBJ2-7 and V is TRBV11-2; tentative D call: TRBD1 (5 bases). CDR3 size: 14 residues. The V end was cut by 2 bases, the J end by 2 bases, with 10 bases between. In germline, CDR1 is SGHAT, CDR2 FQNNGV. The CDR3 protein is CASSLTGRPYEQYF. In nucleotides, the CDR3 is TGTGCCAGCAGCTTAACAGGCAGACCCTACGAGCAGTACTTC.

The table lists this clone with a few counts. V gene TRBV3-1 (or the pseudogene TRBV3-2) combines with J gene TRBJ2-4, with 9 bases matching TRBD1. This CDR3 is built from 15 residues. V was pared by 0 bases and J by 8 bases, with 5 bases of the junction left unmatched. CDR1 is LGHDT, CDR2 YNNKEL, per germline (reference sequence). In DNA, the CDR3 is TGTGCCAGCAGCCAAGAAGGGACAGGGAAAGACATTCAGTACTTC. It yields the protein CASSQEGTGKDIQYF.

V and J are TRBV6-5 and TRBJ2-1; 8 bases line up with TRBD2. CDR3 length: 15 residues. Trimming removed 7 bases from V and 3 bases from J; junction bases left unmatched: 8. Looked up from germline, CDR1 is MNHEY and CDR2 is SVGAGI. The CDR3 is CASISGGQYYNEQFF. The CDR3 nucleotides are TGTGCCAGCATCTCGGGGGGGCAGTACTACAATGAGCAGTTCTTC.